This TCR beta chain stems from a study of blood T cells in healthy people across ages. This CDR3 region has 15 residues. Per germline, CDR1 MNHEY and CDR2 SMNVEV (reference sequence). Then a second PCR, running about 6 to 12 cycles, was carried out with a sample-barcoded 5' primer and a J-beta primer mix. Template switching added a 12-random-nucleotide identifier to every cDNA molecule. Each sample provided no less than 2.5 million CDR3-containing paired-end reads. TCRdb redid the calling of the 5' RACE reads with MiXCR, one entry per CDR3 protein. The sample holds some 1.7 million distinct CDR3 sequences, over 25% seen once. Worth noting for this clonotype: Its antigen is currently unknown. A read error may produce the germline difference seen at one junction end.

Notes on the study in general: Among long-lived donors, naive CD4+ cells were more numerous and diversity higher than in aged donors.

The sequencing input was blood. The chain recombines TRBV27 with TRBJ2-4; D may be TRBD2 (5 bases). The J call may be in error: the DNA end matches TRBJ2-7 better. The clonotype comes from a woman aged 30 to 39 in good health. This CDR3 is CAGSPLAGYSYEQYF. The CDR3 DNA reads TGTGCCGGCAGTCCCCTCGCGGGCTACTCCTACGAGCAGTACTTC.